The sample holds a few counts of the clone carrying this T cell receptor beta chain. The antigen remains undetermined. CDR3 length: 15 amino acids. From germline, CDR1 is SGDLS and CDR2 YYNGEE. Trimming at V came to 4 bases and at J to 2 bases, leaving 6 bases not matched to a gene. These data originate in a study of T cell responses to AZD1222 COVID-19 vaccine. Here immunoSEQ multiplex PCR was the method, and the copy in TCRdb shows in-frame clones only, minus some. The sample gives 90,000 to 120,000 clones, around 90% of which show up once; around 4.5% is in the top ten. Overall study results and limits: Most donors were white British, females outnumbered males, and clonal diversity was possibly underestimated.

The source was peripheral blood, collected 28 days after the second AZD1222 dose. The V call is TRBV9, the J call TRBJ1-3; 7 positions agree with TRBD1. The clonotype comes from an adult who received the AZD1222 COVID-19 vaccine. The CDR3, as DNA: TGTGCCAGCAGCCCAGGGACAGCCCCTGGAAACACCATATATTTT. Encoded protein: CASSPGTAPGNTIYF.